The 3 T cell receptor beta chains below all came from one sample that was sequenced in a study of vaccination and CD4 T cells after COVID-19. Described treatment: roughly ten-day PBMC culture with coronavirus spike peptide pools or control peptides (ViraFEST assay). The study sequenced cultured CD4+ T cell DNA using the Oncomine TCR Beta short-read assay. Each CDR3 protein is one row after TCRdb ran MiXCR on the PCR reads. The sample yields several thousand distinct CDR3 sequences, 55% to 70% seen once. Their antigens remain unidentified. Sequencing input: CD4+ T cells from blood, cultured in vitro. The receptor set was obtained from a human donor who had recovered from COVID-19.

The genes are TRBV7-9 and TRBJ2-1, with D possibly being TRBD2 (6 bases). Trimming cost V 3 bases and J 1 base, with 10 bases left between them. CDR1 SEHNR and CDR2 FQNEAQ come from the germline V gene (reference sequence). The CDR3 runs 15 residues. CDR3 sequence (DNA): TGTGCCAGCAGCTTGCGGGGCAGTTCCTACAATGAGCAGTTCTTC. Encoded protein: CASSLRGSSYNEQFF.

The J gene is TRBJ1-2, the V gene TRBV20-1, with 11 bases aligning to TRBD1. Germline V gene lookup returns CDR1 DFQATT and CDR2 SNEGSKA (reference sequence). The length of the CDR3 is 17 residues. V lost 8 bases and J lost 5; bases outside the gene matches: 19. The CDR3: CSPRTGGVSIGPYGYTF. The CDR3 region has the DNA TGCAGTCCGCGGACAGGGGGCGTTTCCATCGGGCCTTATGGCTACACCTTC.

The chain joins TRBV5-1 to TRBJ1-1, with TRBD1 identical over 10 bases. The J segment lost 4 bases and the V segment lost 4 bases, leaving 4 bases of the junction unmatched. The V gene's germline CDR1 is SGHRS and CDR2 YFSETQ. There are 14 residues in the CDR3. CDR3 residues: CASSGTGVGTEAFF. The CDR3 coding sequence is TGCGCCAGCAGCGGGACAGGGGTGGGCACTGAAGCTTTCTTT.